This paragraph reports one TCR beta chain. Its matching antigen is unknown. This record belongs to a study of cytomegalovirus exposure and HLA in healthy donors. The CDR3 extends over 13 amino acids. V was cut by 4 bases and J by 3 bases, with 10 bases left in between. The germline V gene has CDR1 SGHRS and CDR2 YFSETQ. Study-wide results and caveats: Sequence variants that were highly shared formed a cluster that was likely a sequencing artifact. Further analysis, carried out later, found HLA-associated TCR beta chains more clonally expanded than equally common other chains. Analyzed later, association rates of TCRs varied across HLA loci, with DRB1 most and HLA-C fewest.

Researchers ran the PCR with 60 Vbeta and 13 Jbeta primers. Sequencing used immunoSEQ multiplex PCR; TCRdb keeps in-frame clones, though not all of them. The sample contains some 110,000 clones, 80% of which appear only once. The chain links TRBV5-1 to TRBJ1-1; D not certain. This sequence was found in a young man in good health and CMV-seropositive. The sequencing sample was made of PBMCs. The CDR3 DNA reads TGCGCCAGCAGCGCTGTGCCGGACACTGAAGCTTTCTTT. Its protein product is CASSAVPDTEAFF.